Only a few counts were recorded for the clone carrying this TCR beta chain. Caucasian adults residing in Nashville, Tennessee made up all the donors. Clones were sequenced by immunoSEQ multiplex PCR, and TCRdb holds only the in-frame ones, with some missing. This table holds about 1 million clones, 78% found once. The sample belongs to a study of shared clonotypes between healthy human individuals. This CDR3 is 15 amino acids long. Trimming stripped 2 bases from V and 4 bases from J, with 15 bases between. CDR1 SGHRS and CDR2 YFSETQ come from the germline V gene. The sequencing sample was made of memory CD4+ T cells from PBMCs. Subset given: CD45RA-negative fraction. V usage is TRBV5-1 and J usage is TRBJ1-1, with no clear D. The source is a man younger than 30 in good health. Some clones in this sample may be carry-over from other donors' samples. The CDR3 DNA is TGCGCCAGCAGCTTCCTACCCGGGAGCGTCACTGAAGCTTTCTTT. It is translated as CASSFLPGSVTEAFF.